These T cell receptor beta chains were read from a single sample in a study of blood T cells in healthy people across ages. Each CDR3 protein gets one entry after TCRdb re-called the 5' RACE reads with MiXCR. The repertoire includes 750,000 to 1,000,000 distinct CDR3 sequences, almost 30% of them detected once, and about 10% sits in the top ten. Another study also made use of these data, one on T cells of mothers and their children.

Source material: blood. Receptor source: a woman aged 40 to 50 in good health. Both conserved end residues are part of each CDR3. The D gene is left open where the match is weak. Clone size is shown for a subset of rows, as once, few, many or a class of expanded clone.

J gene	D gene	V gene	clone size	CDR3 DNA	CDR3 protein
TRBJ1-2	TRBD1	TRBV7-2	.	TGTGCCAGCAGCTCCGGACAGGGGGCCTCATCCTTCTATGGCTACACCTTC	CASSSGQGASSFYGYTF
TRBJ1-2	.	TRBV20-1	few	TGCAGTGCTAGAGCTCCGACGGTTTCGGATGGCTACACCTTC	CSARAPTVSDGYTF
TRBJ2-1	TRBD2	TRBV9	few	TGTGCCAGCAGCGTCTCACCTAGCGGGGGGGTCCTCAATGAGCAGTTCTTC	CASSVSPSGGVLNEQFF
TRBJ1-5	.	TRBV21-1	.	TGTGCCAGCACTACGGACAGGGGTGGCCAGCCCCAGCATTTT	CASTTDRGGQPQHF
TRBJ2-7	.	TRBV29-1	many	TGCAGCGTTGAGGGTCGAGGGGGATACGAGCAGTACTTC	CSVEGRGGYEQYF
TRBJ2-5	TRBD1	TRBV6-5	many	TGTGCCAGCAGTTACGGGACAGGGGGCGAGACCCAGTACTTC	CASSYGTGGETQYF
TRBJ2-3	.	TRBV12-3/TRBV12-4	few	TGTGCCAGCAGAAAGCGGACAGATACGCAGTATTTT	CASRKRTDTQYF
TRBJ2-5	TRBD2	TRBV6-5	.	TGTGCCAGCAGTTACTCGCGGCTAGCGGGGGGGATCCCCCAAGAGACCCAGTACTTC	CASSYSRLAGGIPQETQYF
TRBJ2-3	TRBD1	TRBV18	.	TGTGCCAGCTCACCACAGACAGGGGGTAGGGATACGCAGTATTTT	CASSPQTGGRDTQYF
TRBJ1-2	.	TRBV30	once	TGTGCCTGGGCAGTTGGGATTGACTATGGCTACACCTTC	CAWAVGIDYGYTF
TRBJ2-3	.	TRBV18	once	TGTGCCAGCGGAACGACGGCAGATACGCAGTATTTT	CASGTTADTQYF
TRBJ2-3	.	TRBV20-1	.	TGCAGTGCTAGAGGAGGTTGGCGAGATACGCAGTATTTT	CSARGGWRDTQYF
TRBJ2-7	TRBD2	TRBV20-1	.	TGCAGTGCCCACCCTCCTGGTAGCGGGGGCGGCGCTCAGTACTTC	CSAHPPGSGGGAQYF
TRBJ1-4	.	TRBV28	once	TGTACCAGCAGTTTAGGTGCAGGGTCCCTTGAAAAACTGTTTTTT	CTSSLGAGSLEKLFF
TRBJ1-1	TRBD1	TRBV6-5	.	TGTGCCAGCAGTTACTACCGAGGACAGGGGGTTTTGGACACTGAAGCTTTCTTT	CASSYYRGQGVLDTEAFF
TRBJ2-1	.	TRBV18	.	TGTGTCAGCTCACCATCCCAGAGAAACAATGAGCAGTTCTTC	CVSSPSQRNNEQFF
TRBJ1-2	.	TRBV7-9	few	TGTGCCAGCAGCTCCCGGGACGGCTCAGGGGGCTACACCTTC	CASSSRDGSGGYTF
TRBJ2-5	.	TRBV7-9	many	TGTGCCAGCAGCCCTAAGGGCCCCGAGACCCAGTACTTC	CASSPKGPETQYF
TRBJ2-2	.	TRBV29-1	.	TGCAGCTTTAGCGACCCGAACACCGGGGAGCTGTTTTTT	CSFSDPNTGELFF
TRBJ2-3	.	TRBV7-9	many	TGTGCCAGCAGCTCCCTAATGGATACGCAGTATTTT	CASSSLMDTQYF
TRBJ1-2	.	TRBV12-3/TRBV12-4	.	TGTGCCAGCACCCCCGGAGGCAGCCTGGGCTACACCTTC	CASTPGGSLGYTF
TRBJ2-1	.	TRBV7-3	.	TGTGCCGGCAGCTTAATGGGCGGGACCTACAATGAGCAGTTCTTC	CAGSLMGGTYNEQFF
TRBJ2-7	.	TRBV12-3/TRBV12-4	few	TGTGCCAGCAGTTACCATGGGACGGGTTTGTACTTC	CASSYHGTGLYF
TRBJ2-1	TRBD2	TRBV20-1	few	TGCAGTGCTCCAAGACTAGCGTGGCAGTTCTTC	CSAPRLAWQFF